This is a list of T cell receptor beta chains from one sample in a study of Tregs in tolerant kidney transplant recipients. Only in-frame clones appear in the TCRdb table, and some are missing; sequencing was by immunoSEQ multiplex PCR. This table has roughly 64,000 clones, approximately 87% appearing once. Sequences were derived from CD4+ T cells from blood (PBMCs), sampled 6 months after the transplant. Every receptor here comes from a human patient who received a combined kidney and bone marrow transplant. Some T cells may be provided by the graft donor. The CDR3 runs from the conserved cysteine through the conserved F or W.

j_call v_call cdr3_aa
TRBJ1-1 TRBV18 CASSPGTGGSEAFF
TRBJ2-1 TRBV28 CASSLLLVNEQFF
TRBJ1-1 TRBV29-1 CSVAQGGDTEAFF
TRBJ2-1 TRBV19 CASRPRGGSDNEQFF
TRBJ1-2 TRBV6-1 CASSGYRERGYTF
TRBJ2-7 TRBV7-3 CASSTTGVSYEQYF
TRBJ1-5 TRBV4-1 CASSQLYSNQPQHF
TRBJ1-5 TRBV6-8 CASSSNRATQPQHF
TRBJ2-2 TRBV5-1 CASSLGAQAGELFF
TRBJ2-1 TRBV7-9 CASSPGLGTISYNEQFF
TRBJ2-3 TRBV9 CASSVGQGAGTDTQYF
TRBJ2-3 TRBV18 CASSPKTSGRTDTQYF
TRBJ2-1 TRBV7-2 CASSLGLRGGTPNEQFF
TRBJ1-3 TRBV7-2 CASSPSGPSGNTIYF
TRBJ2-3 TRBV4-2 CASSRGGGTDTQYF
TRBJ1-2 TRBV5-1 CASSLGGQTYGYTF
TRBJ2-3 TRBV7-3 CASSPSAGTPDTQYF